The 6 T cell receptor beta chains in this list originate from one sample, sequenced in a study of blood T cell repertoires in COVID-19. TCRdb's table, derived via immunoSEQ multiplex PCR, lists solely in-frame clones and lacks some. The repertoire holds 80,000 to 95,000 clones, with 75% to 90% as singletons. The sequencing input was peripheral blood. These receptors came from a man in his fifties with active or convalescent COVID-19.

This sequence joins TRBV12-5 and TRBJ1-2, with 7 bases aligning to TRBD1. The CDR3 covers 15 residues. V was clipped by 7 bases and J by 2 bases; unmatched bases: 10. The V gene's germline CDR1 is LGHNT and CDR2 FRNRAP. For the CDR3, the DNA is TGTGCTAGTGCCCGAATTGGACAGGAAAACTATGGCTACACCTTC. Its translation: CASARIGQENYGYTF.

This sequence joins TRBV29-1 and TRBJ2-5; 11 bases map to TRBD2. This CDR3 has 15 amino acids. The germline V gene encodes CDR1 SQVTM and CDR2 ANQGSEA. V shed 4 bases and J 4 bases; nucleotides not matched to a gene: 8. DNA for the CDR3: TGCAGCGTTGTAGGGCTAGCGGGGGGCGGAGAGACCCAGTACTTC. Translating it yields CSVVGLAGGGETQYF. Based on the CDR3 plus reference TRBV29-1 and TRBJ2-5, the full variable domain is SAVISQKPSRDICQRGTSLTIQCQVDSQVTMMFWYRQQPGQSLTLIATANQGSEATYESGFVIDKFPISRPNLTFSTLTVSNMSPEDSSIYLCSVVGLAGGGETQYFGPGTRLLVL.

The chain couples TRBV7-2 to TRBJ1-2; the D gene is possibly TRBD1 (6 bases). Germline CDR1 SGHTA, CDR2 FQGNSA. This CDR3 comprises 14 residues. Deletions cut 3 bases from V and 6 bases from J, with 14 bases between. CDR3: CASSFNQGLDGYTF. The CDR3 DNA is TGTGCCAGCAGCTTTAATCAGGGGCTGGATGGCTACACCTTC.

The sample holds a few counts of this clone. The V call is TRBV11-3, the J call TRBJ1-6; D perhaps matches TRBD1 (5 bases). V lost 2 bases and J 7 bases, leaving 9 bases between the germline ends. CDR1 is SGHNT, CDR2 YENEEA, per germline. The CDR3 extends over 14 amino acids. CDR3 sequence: CASSLFGGNSPLHF. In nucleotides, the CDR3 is TGTGCCAGCAGCTTATTTGGGGGGAATTCACCCCTCCACTTT.

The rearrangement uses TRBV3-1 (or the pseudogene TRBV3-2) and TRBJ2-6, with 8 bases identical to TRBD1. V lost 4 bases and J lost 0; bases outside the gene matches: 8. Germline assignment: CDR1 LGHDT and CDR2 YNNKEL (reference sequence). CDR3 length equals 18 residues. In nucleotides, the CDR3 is TGTGCCAGCAGCCGACGACAGGGGCAACACTCTGGGGCCAACGTCCTGACTTTC. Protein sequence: CASSRRQGQHSGANVLTF.

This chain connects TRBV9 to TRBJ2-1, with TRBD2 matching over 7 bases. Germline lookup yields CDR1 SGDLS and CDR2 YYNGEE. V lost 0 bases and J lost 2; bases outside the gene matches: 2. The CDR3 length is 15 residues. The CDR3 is CASSVGLAAYNEQFF. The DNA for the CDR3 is TGTGCCAGCAGCGTAGGGCTAGCGGCCTACAATGAGCAGTTCTTC.